Presented here are 27 T cell receptor beta chains from one specimen sequenced in a study of cytomegalovirus exposure and HLA in healthy donors. PCR employed 60 Vbeta and 13 Jbeta primers. Generated by immunoSEQ multiplex PCR, the TCRdb table keeps only in-frame clones and is missing some. The top ten clones hold around 1.5% of a sample with some 150,000 clones, approximately 81% of them seen once. Sequenced material: PBMCs. The receptor source for this set is a male donor in good health and CMV-seronegative.

This sequence joins TRBV6-5 and TRBJ2-2; 8 nucleotides align to TRBD1. The CDR3 contains 14 residues. The ends lost 7 bases at V and 6 bases at J; junction bases unmatched: 7. Germline V gene data show CDR1 as MNHEY and CDR2 as SVGAGI. The CDR3: CASNTDRVAGELFF. CDR3 nucleotides: TGTGCCAGCAACACGGACAGGGTTGCCGGGGAGCTGTTTTTT.

The chain is built from TRBV2 and TRBJ2-1, with D possibly matching TRBD2 (6 bases). Trimming took 6 bases from V and 8 from J, leaving 14 bases between them. The CDR3 is 13 residues long. Germline CDR1 and CDR2: SNHLY and FYNNEI. The DNA of the CDR3 is TGTGCCAGCAGGCTAGCGCCTTCCTATGAGCAGTTCTTC. Protein: CASRLAPSYEQFF.

In its sample, this clone was seen a few times. The V gene is TRBV5-1, the J gene TRBJ1-6, with D unresolved. Germline lookup yields CDR1 SGHRS and CDR2 YFSETQ. The length of the CDR3 is 15 residues. Trimming took off 0 bases at V and 3 bases at J, with 7 bases between the two ends. The CDR3 protein is CASSLDTVYNSPLHF. The CDR3 coding sequence is TGCGCCAGCAGCTTGGATACAGTCTATAATTCACCCCTCCACTTT.

The CDR3 loop reads CATQLRDRGGDEQFF. The CDR3, as DNA: TGCGCCACCCAGCTCCGGGACAGGGGGGGGGATGAGCAGTTCTTC. The chain combines TRBV5-1 with TRBJ2-1; TRBD1 matches 11 bases. Per germline, CDR1 SGHRS and CDR2 YFSETQ. The CDR3 has 15 amino acids. Trimming removed 9 bases from V and 8 bases from J; junction bases left unmatched: 13.

V usage is TRBV5-1 and J usage is TRBJ2-5; weak D call: TRBD1 (5 bases). This CDR3 spans 14 amino acids. The germline V and J ends were trimmed by 2 bases and 2 bases, with 10 bases remaining between them. Germline CDR1 and CDR2: SGHRS and YFSETQ. The CDR3 loop reads CASSFGRTQETQYF. The CDR3 DNA sequence: TGCGCCAGCAGCTTTGGGCGGACACAAGAGACCCAGTACTTC.

The chain uses TRBV7-9 and TRBJ2-5, with a possible D match to TRBD1 (6 bases). The CDR3 contains 15 residues. The germline V and J ends were trimmed by 0 bases and 1 base, with 9 bases remaining between them. Germline V CDR1 and CDR2: SEHNR, FQNEAQ (reference sequence). CDR3 sequence (DNA): TGTGCCAGCAGCTTAGCGGAGACAGGCCAAGAGACCCAGTACTTC. Residues: CASSLAETGQETQYF.

The CDR3 nucleotides read TGTGCCAGCAGCCTGCGGACTAGCGGGAACACCGGGGAGCTGTTTTTT. Encoded protein: CASSLRTSGNTGELFF. The chain recombines TRBV11-2 with TRBJ2-2; 10 bases agree with TRBD2. This CDR3 is built from 16 residues. Trimming removed 5 bases from V and 1 base from J; junction bases left unmatched: 4. Germline V CDR1 and CDR2: SGHAT, FQNNGV. Full variable domain (missing parts from reference TRBV11-2 and TRBJ2-2): EAGVAQSPRYKIIEKRQSVAFWCNPISGHATLYWYQQILGQGPKLLIQFQNNGVVDDSQLPKDRFSAERLKGVDSTLKIQPAKLEDSAVYLCASSLRTSGNTGELFFGEGSRLTVL.

In DNA, the CDR3 is TGTGCCAGCCGCGGGGGCAGGGAGCCTAATTCACCCCTCCACTTT. It translates to CASRGGREPNSPLHF. The chain employs TRBV5-6 and TRBJ1-6, with a possible D match to TRBD1 (6 bases). The germline CDR1 and CDR2 sequences are SGHDT and YYEEEE. Trimming left V 7 bases short and J 6 bases short, with 17 bases between. CDR3 size: 15 residues.

This chain joins TRBV28 and TRBJ2-1; 11 nucleotides line up with TRBD2. The germline gives CDR1 MDHEN, CDR2 SYDVKM. V gave up 8 bases and J gave up 8 bases; unmatched junction bases: 14. This CDR3 region has 16 residues. CDR3 bases: TGTGCCAGCTCCCCGGCAATAGCGGGGGGGCTCTATGAGCAGTTCTTC. Its protein is CASSPAIAGGLYEQFF.

This chain uses TRBV27 with TRBJ2-2; D is possibly TRBD2 (6 bases). This CDR3 has 15 amino acids. From germline, CDR1 is MNHEY and CDR2 SMNVEV (reference sequence). The V and J ends lost 8 bases and 7 bases respectively, with 20 bases between them. CDR3 amino acids: CASGPLLLGGGELFF. The CDR3 DNA reads TGTGCCAGCGGGCCATTACTGCTGGGAGGCGGGGAGCTGTTTTTT.

The V call is TRBV7-9, the J call TRBJ2-7; the match to TRBD2 covers 10 bases. The CDR3 spans 17 residues. Trimming cost V 5 bases and J 4 bases; bases outside gene matches: 14. Germline-derived CDR1 and CDR2 are SEHNR and FQNEAQ (reference sequence). CDR3 sequence: CASSGGALAGVWYEQYF. The CDR3 DNA sequence: TGTGCCAGCAGCGGGGGGGCTCTAGCGGGAGTTTGGTACGAGCAGTACTTC.

In its sample, this clone was seen once. Here the CDR3 DNA reads TGTGCCATCAGTGACCCGTCCAAAGCGGATTCGTGGTACGAGCAGTACTTC. Residues: CAISDPSKADSWYEQYF. V is TRBV10-3 and J is TRBJ2-7; D might be TRBD2 (5 bases). V was shortened by 3 bases and J by 4 bases, with 22 bases between the two germline ends. Germline assignment: CDR1 ENHRY and CDR2 SYGVKD. The CDR3 loop spans 17 amino acids.

This chain links TRBV11-3 with TRBJ2-3; TRBD1 matches at 7 bases. There are 17 residues in the CDR3. Germline assignment: CDR1 SGHNT and CDR2 YENEEA. V dropped 5 bases and J dropped 3; count of bases not matched to a gene: 14. In DNA, the CDR3 is TGTGCCAGCAGCGAGAGACAGGGCACCTTTGGGACAGATACGCAGTATTTT. Its translation is CASSERQGTFGTDTQYF.

The chain uses TRBV10-3 and TRBJ1-1; D ambiguous. This CDR3 is 13 amino acids long. CDR1 and CDR2 (germline): ENHRY, SYGVKD. Trimming took off 7 bases at V and 3 bases at J, with 12 bases between the two ends. The CDR3 coding sequence is TGTGCCATCATTTCCTCGCTAGACACTGAAGCTTTCTTT. It yields the protein CAIISSLDTEAFF.

The rearrangement uses TRBV19 and TRBJ1-5; no definite D call. Trimming removed 3 bases at V and 0 bases at J, with 12 bases between. Germline V gives CDR1 LNHDA, CDR2 SQIVND (reference sequence). The CDR3 runs 16 residues. The DNA of the CDR3 is TGTGCCAGTAGTATGGTTCACAATCCTAGCAATCAGCCCCAGCATTTT. It specifies CASSMVHNPSNQPQHF. Filled out from reference TRBV19 and TRBJ1-5, the complete variable domain reads DGGITQSPKYLFRKEGQNVTLSCEQNLNHDAMYWYRQDPGQGLRLIYYSQIVNDFQKGDIAEGYSVSREKKESFPLTVTSAQKNPTAFYLCASSMVHNPSNQPQHFGDGTRLSIL.

The V gene is TRBV10-3, the J gene TRBJ1-3; D is possibly TRBD1 (5 bases). The ends were cut back, 9 bases at V and 0 bases at J, with 12 bases in the middle. The CDR3 runs 14 residues. Germline assignment: CDR1 ENHRY and CDR2 SYGVKD. Written as DNA, the CDR3 is TGTGCCATGCGGATCGGGGGCTCTGGAAACACCATATATTTT. Protein: CAMRIGGSGNTIYF.

This clone has a single count. The J gene is TRBJ2-7, the V gene TRBV7-3; 9 nucleotides line up with TRBD2. The CDR3 extends over 15 amino acids. The V and J ends lost 5 bases and 0 bases, in that order; junction bases with no gene match: 5. Per the germline V gene, CDR1 is SGHTA and CDR2 is FQGTGA. CDR3 amino acids: CASSPVAGDSYEQYF. The CDR3 DNA reads TGTGCCAGCAGCCCAGTAGCGGGGGACTCCTACGAGCAGTACTTC.

This rearrangement joins TRBV7-6 to TRBJ2-5; 7 nucleotides align to TRBD1. Germline V gene data show CDR1 as SGHVS and CDR2 as FNYEAQ. Germline trimming cut 1 base from V and 0 bases from J; bases unmatched to any gene: 2. This CDR3 is 15 amino acids long. The CDR3 loop reads CASSLVGQDQETQYF. As DNA, the CDR3 is TGTGCCAGCAGCTTAGTAGGACAGGACCAAGAGACCCAGTACTTC.

The rearrangement uses TRBV6-1 and TRBJ1-2; TRBD1 aligns across 7 bases. The V gene's germline CDR1 is MNHNS and CDR2 SASEGT. This CDR3 is 14 amino acids long. Trimming cost V 3 bases and J 4 bases; bases outside gene matches: 5. The CDR3 spells CASSERDSSYGYTF. The CDR3 bases are TGTGCCAGCAGTGAGAGGGACAGCTCCTATGGCTACACCTTC.

The genes are TRBV25-1 and TRBJ1-2, with D unresolved. The CDR3 runs to 14 residues. Germline V gives CDR1 MGHDK, CDR2 SYGVNS. Trimming stripped 3 bases from V and 2 bases from J, with 10 bases between. The CDR3 sequence: CASSESGINYGYTF. The CDR3 region has the DNA TGTGCCAGCAGTGAGTCGGGGATAAACTATGGCTACACCTTC.

The chain is built from TRBV18 and TRBJ2-7; D is ambiguous. This CDR3 is built from 13 residues. The germline gives CDR1 KGHSH, CDR2 LQKENI. The V end lost 4 bases, the J end lost 3 bases, and 10 bases lay between the germline ends. Here the CDR3 DNA reads TGTGCCAGCTCACTTACGTCAGACTACGAGCAGTACTTC. It specifies CASSLTSDYEQYF. Using reference TRBV18 and TRBJ2-7 for the parts outside the CDR3, the full variable domain is NAGVMQNPRHLVRRRGQEARLRCSPMKGHSHVYWYRQLPEEGLKFMVYLQKENIIDESGMPKERFSAEFPKEGPSILRIQQVVRGDSAAYFCASSLTSDYEQYFGPGTRLTVT.

CDR3 nucleotide sequence: TGCGCCAGCAGCTTGGCAGGGGGCGAATACAATGAGCAGTTCTTC. The encoded protein is CASSLAGGEYNEQFF. The chain is built from TRBV5-1 and TRBJ2-1; 8 bases match TRBD1. The CDR3 contains 15 residues. Germline V CDR1 and CDR2: SGHRS, YFSETQ. After removal of 0 bases from V and 4 bases from J, the junction contained 3 bases not matched to a gene. The complete variable domain, with remaining parts taken from reference TRBV5-1 and TRBJ2-1, reads KAGVTQTPRYLIKTRGQQVTLSCSPISGHRSVSWYQQTPGQGLQFLFEYFSETQRNKGNFPGRFSGRQFSNSRSEMNVSTLELGDSALYLCASSLAGGEYNEQFFGPGTRLTVL.

This chain links TRBV19 with TRBJ2-1, with 7 nucleotides matching TRBD1. Germline values: CDR1 LNHDA, CDR2 SQIVND (reference sequence). CDR3 length: 14 residues. After removal of 7 bases from V and 5 bases from J, the junction contained 8 bases not matched to a gene. The CDR3 DNA is TGTGCCAGTATGGTACAGGGGCCCAACAATGAGCAGTTCTTC. As protein: CASMVQGPNNEQFF.

This clone was seen just once. The rearrangement links TRBV19 to TRBJ1-2; TRBD1 is a possible D gene (5 bases). V was cut by 3 bases and J by 5 bases, with 13 bases left in between. This CDR3 spans 14 amino acids. Germline V gives CDR1 LNHDA, CDR2 SQIVND (reference sequence). Here the CDR3 reads CASSIVTASYGYTF. CDR3 DNA sequence: TGTGCCAGTAGTATCGTGACAGCAAGTTATGGCTACACCTTC.

This chain joins TRBV11-3 and TRBJ1-2; D is uncertain. Germline values: CDR1 SGHNT, CDR2 YENEEA. V lost 1 base, J lost 8 bases, and 20 bases lay in between. There are 16 residues in the CDR3. The CDR3 reads CASSLGRGSGGWGYTF. In nucleotides, the CDR3 is TGTGCCAGCAGCTTAGGTCGGGGTAGCGGCGGTTGGGGCTACACCTTC.

This chain links TRBV19 with TRBJ1-1; weak D call: TRBD1 (6 bases). Deletions cut 5 bases from V and 0 bases from J, with 22 bases between. In germline, CDR1 is LNHDA, CDR2 SQIVND (reference sequence). CDR3 length: 18 amino acids. CDR3: CASSSDLGAGAMNTEAFF. The CDR3, as DNA: TGTGCCAGTAGTTCAGACTTGGGGGCCGGTGCTATGAACACTGAAGCTTTCTTT.

Notes on this clone: One end of the junction fails to match germline, which may point to a read error. This rearrangement joins TRBV7-9 to TRBJ1-5, with TRBD1 identical over 12 bases. The CDR3 loop spans 18 amino acids. Germline V CDR1 and CDR2: SEHNR, FQNEAQ (reference sequence). Here the CDR3 DNA reads TGTTCCAGCAGCCGACGGGACAGGGGGCTCGGCGGCGTGCAGCCCCAGCATTTT. Protein sequence: CSSSRRDRGLGGVQPQHF.